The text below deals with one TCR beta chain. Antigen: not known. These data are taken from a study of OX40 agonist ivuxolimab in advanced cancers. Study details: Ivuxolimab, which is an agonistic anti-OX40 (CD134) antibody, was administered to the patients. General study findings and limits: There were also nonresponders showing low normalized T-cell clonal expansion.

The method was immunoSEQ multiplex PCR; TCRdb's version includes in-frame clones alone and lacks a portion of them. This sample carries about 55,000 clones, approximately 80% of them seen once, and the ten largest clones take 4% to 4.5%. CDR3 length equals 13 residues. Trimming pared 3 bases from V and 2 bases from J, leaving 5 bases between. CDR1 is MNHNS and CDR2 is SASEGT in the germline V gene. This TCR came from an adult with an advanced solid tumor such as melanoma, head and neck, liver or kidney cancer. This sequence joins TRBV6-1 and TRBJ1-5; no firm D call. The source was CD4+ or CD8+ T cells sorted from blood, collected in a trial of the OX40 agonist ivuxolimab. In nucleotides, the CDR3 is TGTGCCAGCAGTGATAGTGGCAATCAGCCCCAGCATTTT. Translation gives CASSDSGNQPQHF.